The T cell receptor beta chain described here comes from a study of T cells in Graves' hyperthyroidism and ophthalmopathy. The study's findings and limits: The model's output predicted ophthalmopathy at a median of around 7 months prior to onset.

V was shortened by 1 base and J by 1 base, with 10 bases between the two germline ends. The V gene's germline CDR1 is SQVTM and CDR2 ANQGSEA. The CDR3 totals 14 residues. Clinical symptoms, serum thyroxine and TRAb, thyroid ultrasound and orbital computed tomography together formed the diagnostic basis. This clonotype was counted at least ten times. Antigen: not known. The CDR3 regions of TCR beta were amplified from RNA transcripts. The TCR CDR3 was amplified in a first-round RT-PCR using the HTBI primer set. TCRdb recomputed calls from the multiplex PCR reads with MiXCR, one row per CDR3 protein. Of 600,000 or so distinct CDR3 sequences listed, just over 45% are singletons.

Sequencing was done on a sample of peripheral blood or thyroid tissue (not recorded which). The receptor's source is a woman younger than 30 with Graves' hyperthyroidism. The J gene is TRBJ1-1, the V gene TRBV29-1; D possibly corresponds to TRBD1 (5 bases). In DNA form, the CDR3 reads TGCAGCGTTGAAGTTAGGGGTTCGAACACTGAAGCTTTCTTT. Translated: CSVEVRGSNTEAFF.